Each of the 22 T cell receptor beta chains below was sequenced from the same sample in a study of regulatory T cells in long-lasting Graves disease. The time point denotes: persistent/refractory GD, antithyroid drugs over 5 years with positive TRAb. PBMC RNA was the source of the TCR library. Libraries of TCR beta came from iRepertoire HTBI primers plus Arm-PCR of CDR3 regions. One entry per CDR3 protein, called by TCRdb with MiXCR from the multiplex PCR reads. The sample lists roughly 500,000 distinct CDR3 sequences; approximately 21% were seen once. The sample consisted of peripheral blood mononuclear cells (PBMCs), taken when the disease was refractory, from a patient treated with antithyroid drugs. The receptors here all came from a female donor with Graves disease.

The table lists this clonotype with many counts. The chain recombines TRBV10-3 with TRBJ1-6, with D perhaps matching TRBD1 (5 bases). V was cut by 2 bases and J by 9 bases, with 8 bases left in between. CDR1 is ENHRY and CDR2 is SYGVKD in the germline V gene. The CDR3 has 13 amino acids. CDR3 loop: CAISEGGVSPLHF. For the CDR3, the DNA is TGTGCCATCAGTGAGGGGGGTGTTTCACCCCTCCACTTT.

In this sample, this clonotype turned up many times. This sequence joins TRBV2 and TRBJ2-7; D remains ambiguous. Trimming pared 3 bases from V and 2 bases from J, leaving 5 bases between. The CDR3 has 12 residues. CDR1 is SNHLY and CDR2 is FYNNEI in the germline V gene. The CDR3 is CASSDETYEQYF. The CDR3 DNA follows: TGTGCCAGCAGTGACGAAACCTACGAGCAGTACTTC.

The chain joins TRBV28 to TRBJ2-3; either TRBD1 or TRBD2 may supply D (5 bases each). The CDR3 is made up of 12 amino acids. The V end was cut by 6 bases, the J end by 5 bases, with 9 bases between. CDR1 and CDR2 from the germline V gene are MDHEN and SYDVKM. DNA for the CDR3: TGTGCCAGCAGCTGGGGGAGAGATACGCAGTATTTT. Translating it yields CASSWGRDTQYF.

The chain is built from TRBV7-2 and TRBJ2-7; D not resolved. Germline assignment: CDR1 SGHTA and CDR2 FQGNSA. The CDR3 runs 12 residues. The V and J ends lost 4 bases and 3 bases respectively, with 7 bases between them. This chain's CDR3 is CASSSPDYEQYF. For the CDR3, the DNA is TGTGCCAGCAGCTCCCCTGACTACGAGCAGTACTTC.

The chain has TRBV6-5 and TRBJ1-3, with a possible D match to TRBD1 (6 bases). V shed 3 bases and J shed 0 bases, with 12 bases lying between them. Looked up from germline, CDR1 is MNHEY and CDR2 is SVGAGI. This CDR3 contains 16 residues. This CDR3 reads CASSYDRRNSGNTIYF. CDR3 DNA: TGTGCCAGCAGTTATGACAGGCGAAACTCTGGAAACACCATATATTTT.

This sequence joins TRBV30 and TRBJ1-2; D uncertain. With 0 bases removed from V and 1 base from J, the gap between germline ends came to 9 bases. CDR3 length equals 14 residues. The V gene's germline CDR1 is GTSNPN and CDR2 SVGIG (reference sequence). The CDR3 nucleotides are TGTGCCTGGAGTGTACTTGGCATTAACTATGGCTACACCTTC. The encoded protein is CAWSVLGINYGYTF.

This chain links TRBV19 with TRBJ1-5; 7 nucleotides match TRBD1. This CDR3 comprises 15 residues. Per germline, CDR1 LNHDA and CDR2 SQIVND (reference sequence). The V gene end was trimmed by 4 bases and the J gene end by 3 bases; junction bases not matched to a gene: 6. The CDR3 loop is CASSRAGGNNQPQHF. CDR3 bases: TGTGCCAGTAGTAGAGCAGGGGGGAACAATCAGCCCCAGCATTTT.

The chain couples TRBV9 to TRBJ2-3; D remains unclear. In germline, CDR1 is SGDLS, CDR2 YYNGEE. This CDR3 spans 13 amino acids. Trimming took off 4 bases at V and 5 bases at J, with 11 bases between the two ends. The CDR3 region is CASSPHPGDTQYF. The DNA of the CDR3 is TGTGCCAGCAGCCCTCACCCGGGAGATACGCAGTATTTT. The full variable domain, with the rest looked up from reference TRBV9 and TRBJ2-3, is DSGVTQTPKHLITATGQRVTLRCSPRSGDLSVYWYQQSLDQGLQFLIQYYNGEERAKGNILERFSAQQFPDLHSELNLSSLELGDSALYFCASSPHPGDTQYFGPGTRLTVL.

This clonotype occurred a few times. The V and J genes are TRBV7-2 and TRBJ1-5; TRBD1 matches 12 bases. Germline CDR1 reads SGHTA; CDR2 reads FQGNSA. The junction had 9 bases not matched to a gene; V was cut back by 5 bases and J by 7 bases. The CDR3 loop spans 16 amino acids. CDR3 bases: TGTGCCAGCAGCCCCGGGACAGGGGGCTCTGGACAGCCCCAGCATTTT. It codes for CASSPGTGGSGQPQHF.

The V gene is TRBV4-1, the J gene TRBJ1-2, with TRBD1 matching 7 bases. V shed 1 base and J 10 bases; nucleotides not matched to a gene: 6. The CDR3 contains 13 residues. CDR1 MGHRA and CDR2 YSYEKL come from the germline V gene. Written as DNA, the CDR3 is TGCGCCAGCAGCCAAGCCGGGACAGTAGACTACACCTTC. Its protein product is CASSQAGTVDYTF.

This clonotype was seen repeatedly, ten times or more. This chain joins TRBV28 and TRBJ2-2; the D gene is possibly TRBD2 (6 bases). The length of the CDR3 is 13 residues. The V end was cut by 8 bases, the J end by 4 bases, with 11 bases between. Germline CDR1 is MDHEN and CDR2 is SYDVKM. CDR3 region: CASPSGVTGELFF. Written as DNA, the CDR3 is TGTGCCAGCCCCTCGGGGGTCACCGGGGAGCTGTTTTTT.

This clonotype was recorded at least ten times. This chain connects TRBV5-1 to TRBJ2-7; D is unclear. The CDR3 consists of 12 residues. The V gene lost 2 bases and the J gene lost 5 bases, with 8 bases spanning the gap. Germline V CDR1 and CDR2: SGHRS, YFSETQ. The CDR3 DNA follows: TGCGCCAGCAGCTTTTCGGGCAACGAGCAGTACTTC. It codes for CASSFSGNEQYF. The full variable domain, its missing parts supplied by reference TRBV5-1 and TRBJ2-7, is KAGVTQTPRYLIKTRGQQVTLSCSPISGHRSVSWYQQTPGQGLQFLFEYFSETQRNKGNFPGRFSGRQFSNSRSEMNVSTLELGDSALYLCASSFSGNEQYFGPGTRLTVT.

This clonotype was seen many times. The V gene is TRBV28, the J gene TRBJ1-1; possible D gene TRBD1, 5 bases. The V end lost 4 bases, the J end lost 2 bases, and 11 bases lay between the germline ends. Germline assignment: CDR1 MDHEN and CDR2 SYDVKM. The CDR3 is made up of 14 amino acids. Written as DNA, the CDR3 is TGTGCCAGCAGTTCCCAGGGCCCCAACACTGAAGCTTTCTTT. Encoded protein: CASSSQGPNTEAFF. Full variable domain (missing parts from reference TRBV28 and TRBJ1-1): DVKVTQSSRYLVKRTGEKVFLECVQDMDHENMFWYRQDPGLGLRLIYFSYDVKMKEKGDIPEGYSVSREKKERFSLILESASTNQTSMYLCASSSQGPNTEAFFGQGTRLTVV.

This clonotype was seen a handful of times. This chain joins TRBV27 and TRBJ1-1; TRBD1 agrees at 10 bases. J was trimmed by 6 bases and V by 6 bases; bases with no gene match: 4. CDR1 and CDR2 (germline): MNHEY, SMNVEV (reference sequence). The CDR3 covers 13 residues. The CDR3 region has the DNA TGTGCCAGCAGGGACAGGGGGGAGGCTGAAGCTTTCTTT. This encodes CASRDRGEAEAFF.

A few counts support this clonotype. The J gene is TRBJ1-5, the V gene TRBV29-1; 8 bases match TRBD1. Germline-derived CDR1 and CDR2 are SQVTM and ANQGSEA. Trimming removed 4 bases from V and 6 bases from J; junction bases left unmatched: 5. CDR3 length: 13 amino acids. CDR3 region: CSVAQGAGQPQHF. The CDR3, as DNA: TGCAGCGTTGCGCAGGGGGCAGGTCAGCCCCAGCATTTT.

The chain combines TRBV20-1 with TRBJ1-3; no firm D call. The germline V and J ends were trimmed by 0 bases and 0 bases, with 12 bases remaining between them. CDR1 is DFQATT and CDR2 is SNEGSKA in the germline V gene (reference sequence). This CDR3 has 16 amino acids. The CDR3 DNA follows: TGCAGTGCTAGAGATAACGCGGAAAGCTCTGGAAACACCATATATTTT. Protein: CSARDNAESSGNTIYF.

This clonotype was picked up many times. This sequence joins TRBV19 and TRBJ1-2; TRBD1 might be the D (6 bases). CDR3 length: 13 residues. The germline V gene has CDR1 LNHDA and CDR2 SQIVND (reference sequence). V lost 3 bases, J lost 4 bases, and 9 bases lay in between. The CDR3 loop is CASSIQGSYGYTF. In DNA form, the CDR3 reads TGTGCCAGTAGTATCCAGGGGAGCTATGGCTACACCTTC.

This clonotype was seen only a few times. The chain joins TRBV5-1 to TRBJ1-2; TRBD1 matches 7 bases. This CDR3 contains 14 residues. The V gene end was trimmed by 0 bases and the J gene end by 6 bases; junction bases not matched to a gene: 5. The germline V gene encodes CDR1 SGHRS and CDR2 YFSETQ. The CDR3: CASSLVAGGDGYTF. In DNA form, the CDR3 reads TGCGCCAGCAGCTTGGTTGCAGGGGGGGATGGCTACACCTTC. Complete variable domain (other parts from reference TRBV5-1 and TRBJ1-2): KAGVTQTPRYLIKTRGQQVTLSCSPISGHRSVSWYQQTPGQGLQFLFEYFSETQRNKGNFPGRFSGRQFSNSRSEMNVSTLELGDSALYLCASSLVAGGDGYTFGSGTRLTVV.

This clonotype was counted many times. The chain couples TRBV20-1 to TRBJ1-4; 7 positions agree with TRBD1. CDR3 size: 13 residues. V lost 3 bases, J lost 6 bases, and 4 bases stayed unmatched. Germline V CDR1 and CDR2: DFQATT, SNEGSKA (reference sequence). The CDR3 sequence: CSARGQPDEKLFF. The DNA for the CDR3 is TGCAGTGCTAGGGGACAGCCCGATGAAAAACTGTTTTTT.

This clonotype was detected only a few times. The chain links TRBV10-3 to TRBJ2-2; a possible D gene is TRBD1 (6 bases). Germline CDR1 is ENHRY and CDR2 is SYGVKD. The CDR3 totals 14 residues. V lost 0 bases and J lost 4, with 6 bases in between. This CDR3 is CAISESGGTGELFF. CDR3 DNA: TGTGCCATCAGTGAGTCAGGGGGCACCGGGGAGCTGTTTTTT.

The gene calls are TRBV7-9 and TRBJ1-1; no reliable D call. The CDR3 has 13 amino acids. Germline V gives CDR1 SEHNR, CDR2 FQNEAQ (reference sequence). Trimming took off 3 bases at V and 0 bases at J, with 5 bases between the two ends. In DNA, the CDR3 is TGTGCCAGCAGCTTTAACTTGAACACTGAAGCTTTCTTT. It yields the protein CASSFNLNTEAFF.

This clonotype was seen ten or more times. The chain has TRBV7-2 and TRBJ1-2; D ambiguous. V was clipped by 3 bases and J by 7 bases, with 6 bases between them. This CDR3 spans 11 amino acids. CDR1 SGHTA and CDR2 FQGNSA come from the germline V gene. The CDR3 DNA sequence: TGTGCCAGCAGCTTTCGGACTGGCTACACCTTC. Residues: CASSFRTGYTF.